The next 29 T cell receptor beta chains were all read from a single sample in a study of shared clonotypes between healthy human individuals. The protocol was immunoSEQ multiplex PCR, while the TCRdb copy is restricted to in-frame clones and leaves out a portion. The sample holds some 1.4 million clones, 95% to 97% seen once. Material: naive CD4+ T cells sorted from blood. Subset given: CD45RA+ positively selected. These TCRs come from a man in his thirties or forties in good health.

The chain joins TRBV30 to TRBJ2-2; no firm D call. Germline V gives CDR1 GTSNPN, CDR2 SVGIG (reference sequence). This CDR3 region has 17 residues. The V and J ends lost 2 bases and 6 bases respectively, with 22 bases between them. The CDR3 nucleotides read TGTGCCTGGAGTATATTTATAACATCTGACCGTCCCGGGGAGCTGTTTTTT. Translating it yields CAWSIFITSDRPGELFF.

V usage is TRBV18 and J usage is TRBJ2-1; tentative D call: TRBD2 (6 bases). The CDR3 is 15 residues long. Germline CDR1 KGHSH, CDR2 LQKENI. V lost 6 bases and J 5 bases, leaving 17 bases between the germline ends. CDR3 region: CASSEGLGLHNEQFF. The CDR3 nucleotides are TGTGCCAGCTCGGAGGGGTTGGGACTCCACAATGAGCAGTTCTTC.

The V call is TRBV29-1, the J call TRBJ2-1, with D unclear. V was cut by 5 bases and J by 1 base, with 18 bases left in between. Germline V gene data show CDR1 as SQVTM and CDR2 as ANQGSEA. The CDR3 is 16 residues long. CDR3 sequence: CSVTNSALRSYNEQFF. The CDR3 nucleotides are TGCAGCGTTACCAACTCCGCCCTTCGGTCCTACAATGAGCAGTTCTTC.

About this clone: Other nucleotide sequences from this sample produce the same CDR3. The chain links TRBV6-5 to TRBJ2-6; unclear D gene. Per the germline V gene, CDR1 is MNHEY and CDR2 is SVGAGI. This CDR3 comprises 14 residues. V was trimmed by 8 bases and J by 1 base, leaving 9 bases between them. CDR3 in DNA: TGTGCCAGCTCAAGGGTGTCTGGGGCCAACGTCCTGACTTTC. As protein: CASSRVSGANVLTF.

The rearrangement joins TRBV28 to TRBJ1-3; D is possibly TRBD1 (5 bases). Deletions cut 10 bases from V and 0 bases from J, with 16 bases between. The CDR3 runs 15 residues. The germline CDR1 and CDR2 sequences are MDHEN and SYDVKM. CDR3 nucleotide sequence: TGTGCCACAAAGGGGCGGTTCAACTCTGGAAACACCATATATTTT. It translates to CATKGRFNSGNTIYF.

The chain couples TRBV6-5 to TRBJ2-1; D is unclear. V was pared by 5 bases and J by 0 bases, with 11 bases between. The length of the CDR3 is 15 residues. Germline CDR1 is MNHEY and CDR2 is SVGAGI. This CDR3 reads CASSRTDSSYNEQFF. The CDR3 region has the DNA TGTGCCAGCAGTCGAACTGATAGCTCCTACAATGAGCAGTTCTTC.

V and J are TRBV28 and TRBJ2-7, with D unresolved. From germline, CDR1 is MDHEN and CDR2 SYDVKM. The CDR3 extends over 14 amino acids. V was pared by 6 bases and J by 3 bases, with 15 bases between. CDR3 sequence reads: CASRPRRAHYEQYF. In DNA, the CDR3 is TGTGCCAGCAGACCAAGAAGAGCACACTACGAGCAGTACTTC. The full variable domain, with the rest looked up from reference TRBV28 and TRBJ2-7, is DVKVTQSSRYLVKRTGEKVFLECVQDMDHENMFWYRQDPGLGLRLIYFSYDVKMKEKGDIPEGYSVSREKKERFSLILESASTNQTSMYLCASRPRRAHYEQYFGPGTRLTVT.

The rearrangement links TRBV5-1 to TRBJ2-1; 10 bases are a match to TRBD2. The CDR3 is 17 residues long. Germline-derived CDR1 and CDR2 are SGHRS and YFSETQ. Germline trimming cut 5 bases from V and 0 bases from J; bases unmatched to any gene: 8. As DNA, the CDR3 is TGCGCCAGCAGTAAATGGACTAGCGGATACTCCTACAATGAGCAGTTCTTC. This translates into CASSKWTSGYSYNEQFF.

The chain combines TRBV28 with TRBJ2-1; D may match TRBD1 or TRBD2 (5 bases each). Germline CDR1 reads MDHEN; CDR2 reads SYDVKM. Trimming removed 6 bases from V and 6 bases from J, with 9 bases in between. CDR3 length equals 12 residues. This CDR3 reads CASRSGGNEQFF. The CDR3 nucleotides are TGTGCCAGCAGGTCTGGGGGCAATGAGCAGTTCTTC.

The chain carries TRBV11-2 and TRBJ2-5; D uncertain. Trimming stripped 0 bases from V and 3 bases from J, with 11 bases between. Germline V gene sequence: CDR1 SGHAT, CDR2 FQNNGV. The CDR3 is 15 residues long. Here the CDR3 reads CASSLDPALEETQYF. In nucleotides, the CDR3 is TGTGCCAGCAGCTTAGACCCGGCCCTCGAAGAGACCCAGTACTTC. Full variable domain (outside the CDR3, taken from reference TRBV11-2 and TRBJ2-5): EAGVAQSPRYKIIEKRQSVAFWCNPISGHATLYWYQQILGQGPKLLIQFQNNGVVDDSQLPKDRFSAERLKGVDSTLKIQPAKLEDSAVYLCASSLDPALEETQYFGPGTRLLVL.

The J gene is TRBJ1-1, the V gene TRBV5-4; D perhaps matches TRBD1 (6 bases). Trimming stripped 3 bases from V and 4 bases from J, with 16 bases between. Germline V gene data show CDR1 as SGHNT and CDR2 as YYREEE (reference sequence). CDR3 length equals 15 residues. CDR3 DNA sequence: TGTGCCAGCAGCTCGGCTGGGGGGCTCAGCACTGAAGCTTTCTTT. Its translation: CASSSAGGLSTEAFF.

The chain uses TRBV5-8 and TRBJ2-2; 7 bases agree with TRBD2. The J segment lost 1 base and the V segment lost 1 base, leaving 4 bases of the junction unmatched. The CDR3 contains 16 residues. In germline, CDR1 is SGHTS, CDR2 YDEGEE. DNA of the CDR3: TGTGCCAGCAGCTTGATGGGCGGGGGGAACACCGGGGAGCTGTTTTTT. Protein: CASSLMGGGNTGELFF.

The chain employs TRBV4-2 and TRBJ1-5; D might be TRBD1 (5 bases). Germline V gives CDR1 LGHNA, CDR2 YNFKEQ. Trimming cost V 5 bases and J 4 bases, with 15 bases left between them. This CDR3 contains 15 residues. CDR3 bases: TGTGCCAGCAGCGAAAGGGGCGGATCTAATCAGCCCCAGCATTTT. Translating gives CASSERGGSNQPQHF.

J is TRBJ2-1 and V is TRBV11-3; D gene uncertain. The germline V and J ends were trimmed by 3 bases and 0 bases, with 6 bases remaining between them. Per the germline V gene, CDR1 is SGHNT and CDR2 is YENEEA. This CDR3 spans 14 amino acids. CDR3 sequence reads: CASSLESSYNEQFF. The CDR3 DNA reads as TGTGCCAGCAGCTTGGAGAGCTCCTACAATGAGCAGTTCTTC. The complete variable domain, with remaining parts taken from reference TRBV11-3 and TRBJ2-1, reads EAGVVQSPRYKIIEKKQPVAFWCNPISGHNTLYWYLQNLGQGPELLIRYENEEAVDDSQLPKDRFSAERLKGVDSTLKIQPAELGDSAVYLCASSLESSYNEQFFGPGTRLTVL.

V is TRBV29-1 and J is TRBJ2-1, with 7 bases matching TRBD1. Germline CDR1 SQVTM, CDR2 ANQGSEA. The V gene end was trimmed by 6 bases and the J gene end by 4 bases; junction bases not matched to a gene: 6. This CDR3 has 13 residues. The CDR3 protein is CSVMDRRYNEQFF. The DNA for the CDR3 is TGCAGCGTCATGGACAGGAGATACAATGAGCAGTTCTTC.

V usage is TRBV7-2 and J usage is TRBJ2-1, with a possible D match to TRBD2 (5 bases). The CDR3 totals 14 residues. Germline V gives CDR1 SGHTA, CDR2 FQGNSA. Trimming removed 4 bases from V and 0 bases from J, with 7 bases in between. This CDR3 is CASSSRASYNEQFF. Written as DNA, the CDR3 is TGTGCCAGCAGCTCGAGGGCCTCCTACAATGAGCAGTTCTTC. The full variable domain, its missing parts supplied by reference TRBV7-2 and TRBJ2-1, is GAGVSQSPSNKVTEKGKDVELRCDPISGHTALYWYRQSLGQGLEFLIYFQGNSAPDKSGLPSDRFSAERTGGSVSTLTIQRTQQEDSAVYLCASSSRASYNEQFFGPGTRLTVL.

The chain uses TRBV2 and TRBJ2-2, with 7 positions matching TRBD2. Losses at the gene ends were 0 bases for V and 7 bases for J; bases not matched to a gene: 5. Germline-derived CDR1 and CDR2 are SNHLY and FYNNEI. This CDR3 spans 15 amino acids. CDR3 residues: CASSEAGGVGGELFF. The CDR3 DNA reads TGTGCCAGCAGTGAAGCGGGAGGGGTAGGCGGGGAGCTGTTTTTT. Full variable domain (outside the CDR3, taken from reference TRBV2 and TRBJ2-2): EPEVTQTPSHQVTQMGQEVILRCVPISNHLYFYWYRQILGQKVEFLVSFYNNEISEKSEIFDDQFSVERPDGSNFTLKIRSTKLEDSAMYFCASSEAGGVGGELFFGEGSRLTVL.

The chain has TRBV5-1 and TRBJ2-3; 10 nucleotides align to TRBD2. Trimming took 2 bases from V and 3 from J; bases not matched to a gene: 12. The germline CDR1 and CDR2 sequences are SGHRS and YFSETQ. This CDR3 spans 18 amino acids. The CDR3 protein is CASSLALAGPRGTDTQYF. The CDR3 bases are TGCGCCAGCAGCTTAGCACTAGCGGGACCACGAGGGACAGATACGCAGTATTTT.

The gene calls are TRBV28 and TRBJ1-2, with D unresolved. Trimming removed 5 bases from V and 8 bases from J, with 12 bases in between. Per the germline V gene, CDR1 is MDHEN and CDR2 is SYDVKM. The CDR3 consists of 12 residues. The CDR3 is CASSPTGRGYTF. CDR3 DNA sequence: TGTGCCAGCAGTCCCACGGGGAGAGGCTACACCTTC.

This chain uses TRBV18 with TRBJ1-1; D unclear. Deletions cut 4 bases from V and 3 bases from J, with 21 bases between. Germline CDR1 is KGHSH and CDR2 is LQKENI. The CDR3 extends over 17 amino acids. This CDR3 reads CASSRSIPGDVDTEAFF. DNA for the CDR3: TGTGCCAGCTCACGGTCTATCCCCGGGGATGTCGACACTGAAGCTTTCTTT.

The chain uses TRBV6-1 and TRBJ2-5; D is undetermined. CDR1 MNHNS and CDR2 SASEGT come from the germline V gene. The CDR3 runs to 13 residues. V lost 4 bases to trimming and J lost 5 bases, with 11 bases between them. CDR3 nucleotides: TGTGCCAGCAGTGTAAAGGCATGGGAGACCCAGTACTTC. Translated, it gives CASSVKAWETQYF.

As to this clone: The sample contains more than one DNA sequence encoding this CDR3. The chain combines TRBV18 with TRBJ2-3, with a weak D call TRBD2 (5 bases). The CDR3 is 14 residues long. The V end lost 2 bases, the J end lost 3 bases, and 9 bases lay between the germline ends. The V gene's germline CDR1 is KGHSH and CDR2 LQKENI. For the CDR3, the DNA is TGTGCCAGCTCACCAAACCGAGGGACAGATACGCAGTATTTT. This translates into CASSPNRGTDTQYF.

The CDR3 protein is CASSRKTGIDLYTGELFF. The CDR3, as DNA: TGTGCCAGCAGCCGAAAGACAGGGATCGACCTATACACCGGGGAGCTGTTTTTT. The gene calls are TRBV14 and TRBJ2-2; 7 nucleotides line up with TRBD1. Germline CDR1 SGHDN, CDR2 FVKESK. The CDR3 is made up of 18 amino acids. The trim removed 4 bases at V and 3 bases at J, leaving 14 bases unmatched.

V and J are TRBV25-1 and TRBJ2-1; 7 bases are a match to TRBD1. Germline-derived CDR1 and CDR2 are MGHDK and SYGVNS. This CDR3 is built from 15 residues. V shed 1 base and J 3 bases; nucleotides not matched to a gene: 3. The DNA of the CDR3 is TGTGCCAGCAGTGAATTAGGACAGGACTACAATGAGCAGTTCTTC. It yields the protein CASSELGQDYNEQFF. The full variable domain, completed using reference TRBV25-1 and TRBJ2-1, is EADIYQTPRYLVIGTGKKITLECSQTMGHDKMYWYQQDPGMELHLIHYSYGVNSTEKGDLSSESTVSRIRTEHFPLTLESARPSHTSQYLCASSELGQDYNEQFFGPGTRLTVL.

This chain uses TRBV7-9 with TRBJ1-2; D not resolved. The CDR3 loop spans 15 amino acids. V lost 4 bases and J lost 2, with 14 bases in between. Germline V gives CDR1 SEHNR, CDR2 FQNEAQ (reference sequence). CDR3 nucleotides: TGTGCCAGCAGCTCCCTTTTACATGGAAACTATGGCTACACCTTC. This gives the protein CASSSLLHGNYGYTF.

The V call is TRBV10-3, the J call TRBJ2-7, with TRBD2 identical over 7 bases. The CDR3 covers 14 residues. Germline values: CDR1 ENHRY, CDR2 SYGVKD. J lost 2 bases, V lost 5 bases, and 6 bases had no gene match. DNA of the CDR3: TGTGCCATCAGTCCTAGCGGAGAGACCTACGAGCAGTACTTC. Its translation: CAISPSGETYEQYF.

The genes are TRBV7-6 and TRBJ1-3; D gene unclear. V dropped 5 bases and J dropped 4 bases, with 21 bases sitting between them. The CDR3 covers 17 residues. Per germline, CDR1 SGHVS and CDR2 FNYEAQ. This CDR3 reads CASSPRVGLTTGNTIYF. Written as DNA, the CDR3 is TGTGCCAGCAGCCCACGTGTAGGGTTGACAACCGGAAACACCATATATTTT.

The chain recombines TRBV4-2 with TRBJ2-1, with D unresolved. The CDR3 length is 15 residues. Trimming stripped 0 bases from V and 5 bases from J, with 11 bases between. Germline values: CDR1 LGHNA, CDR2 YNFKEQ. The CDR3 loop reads CASSQDFVTDNEQFF. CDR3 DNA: TGTGCCAGCAGCCAAGACTTCGTCACCGACAATGAGCAGTTCTTC.

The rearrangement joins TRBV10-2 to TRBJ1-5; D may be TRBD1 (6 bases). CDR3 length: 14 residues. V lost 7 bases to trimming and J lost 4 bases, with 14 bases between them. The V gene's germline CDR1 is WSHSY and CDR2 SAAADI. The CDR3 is CASTKDRPNQPQHF. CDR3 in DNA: TGCGCCAGCACGAAGGACAGACCAAATCAGCCCCAGCATTTT.